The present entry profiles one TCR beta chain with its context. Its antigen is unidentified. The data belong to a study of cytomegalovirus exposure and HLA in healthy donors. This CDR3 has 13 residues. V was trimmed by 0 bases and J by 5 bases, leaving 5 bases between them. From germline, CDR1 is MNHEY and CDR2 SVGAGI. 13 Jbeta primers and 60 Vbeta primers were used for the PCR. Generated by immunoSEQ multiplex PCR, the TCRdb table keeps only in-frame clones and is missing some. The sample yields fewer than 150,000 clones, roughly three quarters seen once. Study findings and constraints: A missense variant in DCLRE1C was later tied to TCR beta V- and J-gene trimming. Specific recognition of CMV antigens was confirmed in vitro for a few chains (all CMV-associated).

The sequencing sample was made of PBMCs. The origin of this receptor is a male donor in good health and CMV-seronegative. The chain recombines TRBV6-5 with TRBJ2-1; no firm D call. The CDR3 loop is CASSYSADNEQFF. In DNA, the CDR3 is TGTGCCAGCAGTTACTCGGCGGACAATGAGCAGTTCTTC.